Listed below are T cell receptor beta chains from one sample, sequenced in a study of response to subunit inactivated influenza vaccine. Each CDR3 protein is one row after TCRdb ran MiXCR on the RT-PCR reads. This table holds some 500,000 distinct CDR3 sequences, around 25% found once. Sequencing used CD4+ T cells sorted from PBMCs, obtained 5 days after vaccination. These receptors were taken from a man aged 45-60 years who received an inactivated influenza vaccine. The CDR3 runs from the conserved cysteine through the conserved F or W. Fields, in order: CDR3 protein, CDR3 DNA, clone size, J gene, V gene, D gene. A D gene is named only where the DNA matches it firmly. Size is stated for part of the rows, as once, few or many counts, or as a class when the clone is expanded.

CDR3 protein: CASSYYTSGSAGYEQYF
CDR3 DNA: TGTGCCAGCAGCTACTATACTAGCGGGAGTGCAGGCTACGAGCAGTACTTC
clone size: -
J gene: TRBJ2-7
V gene: TRBV7-8
D gene: TRBD2

CDR3 protein: CASSYGLVQETQYF
CDR3 DNA: TGTGCCAGCAGCTACGGACTTGTACAAGAGACCCAGTACTTC
clone size: few
J gene: TRBJ2-5
V gene: TRBV7-2
D gene: -

CDR3 protein: CASSAGGLQYF
CDR3 DNA: TGTGCCAGCAGCGCAGGGGGCTTGCAGTACTTC
clone size: -
J gene: TRBJ2-7
V gene: TRBV5-8
D gene: TRBD1

CDR3 protein: CASSQDLRNTGELFF
CDR3 DNA: TGCGCCAGCAGCCAAGATCTCAGGAACACCGGGGAGCTGTTTTTT
clone size: many
J gene: TRBJ2-2
V gene: TRBV4-3
D gene: -

CDR3 protein: CASSWTAPSTDTQYF
CDR3 DNA: TGTGCCAGCAGTTGGACAGCGCCGAGCACAGATACGCAGTATTTT
clone size: many
J gene: TRBJ2-3
V gene: TRBV6-5
D gene: -

CDR3 protein: CATSSRLGQPTGELFF
CDR3 DNA: TGTGCCACCAGCAGCCGATTGGGGCAGCCTACCGGGGAGCTGTTTTTT
clone size: -
J gene: TRBJ2-2
V gene: TRBV15
D gene: -

CDR3 protein: CASSRTSGGALEQFF
CDR3 DNA: TGTGCCAGCAGCCGTACGAGCGGGGGGGCCCTTGAGCAGTTCTTC
clone size: -
J gene: TRBJ2-1
V gene: TRBV7-9
D gene: TRBD2

CDR3 protein: CASTATRPGTGELFF
CDR3 DNA: TGTGCCAGCACCGCTACCCGCCCGGGAACCGGGGAGCTGTTTTTT
clone size: -
J gene: TRBJ2-2
V gene: TRBV6-1
D gene: -

CDR3 protein: CASSSHSYEQYF
CDR3 DNA: TGTGCCAGCAGTTCCCATTCCTACGAGCAGTACTTC
clone size: few
J gene: TRBJ2-7
V gene: TRBV6-2/TRBV6-3
D gene: -

CDR3 protein: CASSTGISPLHF
CDR3 DNA: TGTGCCAGCAGTACAGGGATCTCACCCCTCCACTTT
clone size: many
J gene: TRBJ1-6
V gene: TRBV12-3/TRBV12-4
D gene: -

CDR3 protein: CSARPGQGLNIQYF
CDR3 DNA: TGCAGTGCTAGGCCGGGACAGGGGCTGAACATTCAGTACTTC
clone size: few
J gene: TRBJ2-4
V gene: TRBV20-1
D gene: TRBD1

CDR3 protein: CASSFGRGNEQFF
CDR3 DNA: TGTGCCAGCAGCTTTGGGAGGGGCAATGAGCAGTTCTTC
clone size: few
J gene: TRBJ2-1
V gene: TRBV7-3
D gene: TRBD2

CDR3 protein: CATSRDLVLETQYF
CDR3 DNA: TGTGCCACCAGCAGAGATCTTGTCCTGGAGACCCAGTACTTC
clone size: -
J gene: TRBJ2-5
V gene: TRBV15
D gene: -

CDR3 protein: CASSWEGANSPLHF
CDR3 DNA: TGTGCCAGCAGTTGGGAGGGGGCTAATTCACCCCTCCACTTT
clone size: -
J gene: TRBJ1-6
V gene: TRBV6-5
D gene: TRBD1

CDR3 protein: CASQTGTNRPAAPRELFF
CDR3 DNA: TGCGCCAGCCAAACCGGGACTAATCGACCCGCTGCTCCTCGGGAGCTGTTTTTT
clone size: -
J gene: TRBJ2-2
V gene: TRBV5-1
D gene: TRBD2

CDR3 protein: CASSESLGEQYF
CDR3 DNA: TGCGCCAGCAGTGAGTCTTTGGGTGAGCAGTACTTC
clone size: -
J gene: TRBJ2-7
V gene: TRBV10-1
D gene: -

CDR3 protein: CSALRTSGRWGIQYF
CDR3 DNA: TGCAGTGCTTTAAGGACTAGCGGGAGGTGGGGCATTCAGTACTTC
clone size: -
J gene: TRBJ2-4
V gene: TRBV20-1
D gene: TRBD2

CDR3 protein: CATSAQGLNTGELFF
CDR3 DNA: TGTGCCACCAGTGCGCAGGGGCTGAACACCGGGGAGCTGTTTTTT
clone size: few
J gene: TRBJ2-2
V gene: TRBV24-1
D gene: -

CDR3 protein: CASSQGRTLNYGYTF
CDR3 DNA: TGCGCCAGCAGCCAAGGAAGGACCCTAAACTATGGCTACACCTTC
clone size: -
J gene: TRBJ1-2
V gene: TRBV4-1
D gene: -

CDR3 protein: CASSQVYGELFF
CDR3 DNA: TGCGCCAGCAGCCAAGTCTACGGGGAGCTGTTTTTT
clone size: -
J gene: TRBJ2-2
V gene: TRBV4-3
D gene: -

CDR3 protein: CASSESGTGPDTQYF
CDR3 DNA: TGTGCCAGCAGTGAATCAGGGACAGGGCCAGATACGCAGTATTTT
clone size: -
J gene: TRBJ2-3
V gene: TRBV2
D gene: TRBD1

CDR3 protein: CASTVPHLTNEQFF
CDR3 DNA: TGTGCCAGCACCGTCCCCCACCTGACAAATGAGCAGTTCTTC
clone size: -
J gene: TRBJ2-1
V gene: TRBV12-3/TRBV12-4
D gene: -

CDR3 protein: CASSFLRSSYNEQFF
CDR3 DNA: TGTGCCAGCAGTTTTTTGCGCAGCTCCTACAATGAGCAGTTCTTC
clone size: few
J gene: TRBJ2-1
V gene: TRBV12-3/TRBV12-4
D gene: -